The TCR beta chain under discussion was sequenced for a study of long-term antiretroviral therapy in people with HIV. General study points: ART was followed by higher diversity that remained below transplant donor controls. Clones that had undergone expansion before ART dominated the repertoire at all time points. Investigators report no available data on ART adherence, viral resistance or therapy changes.

Each sample contained roughly 0.85-10 million cryopreserved PBMC, thawed before DNA extraction. Germline V gene data show CDR1 as SNHLY and CDR2 as FYNNEI. V dropped 3 bases and J dropped 3 bases, with 11 bases sitting between them. The CDR3 runs to 14 residues. Researchers ran immunoSEQ v3.0 at survey level. Clones were sequenced by immunoSEQ multiplex PCR, and TCRdb holds only the in-frame ones, with some missing. In the table there are about 24,000 clones, around 80% of which are singletons. This clone has only a few counts. Its target is not known. The TCR comes from a woman in her forties with HIV. The chain employs TRBV2 and TRBJ1-2, with D tentatively TRBD1 (6 bases). The source was unsorted PBMCs, collected 1.2 years after starting antiretroviral therapy. The CDR3 loop is CASSEAGADYGYTF. DNA for the CDR3: TGTGCCAGCAGTGAGGCGGGGGCGGACTATGGCTACACCTTC.